One sample yielded the 7 T cell receptor beta chains listed below, sequenced in a study of T cell repertoires in cytomegalovirus infection. These receptors are not linked to any known antigen. Each CDR3 protein is one row after TCRdb ran MiXCR on the reads. The repertoire consists of tens of thousands of distinct CDR3 sequences, with under 30% occurring once and the leading ten covering 50%. The sample was CD8+ T cells from cultured PBMCs, taken from culture after CMV antigen stimulation. The receptors come from a human donor in good health (CMV status not recorded). Some clones in this sample may be carry-over from other donors' samples.

This clonotype has just a few counts. The chain is built from TRBV29-1 and TRBJ2-6; D is unclear. V lost 4 bases and J 4 bases, leaving 17 bases between the germline ends. Germline V gene lookup returns CDR1 SQVTM and CDR2 ANQGSEA. The CDR3 is made up of 16 amino acids. The CDR3 nucleotides read TGCAGCGTTGTGGATACAGCTCGGTCCGGGGCCAACGTCCTGACTTTC. Amino acids: CSVVDTARSGANVLTF.

The V gene is TRBV20-1, the J gene TRBJ2-1; no clear D. The CDR3 totals 14 residues. Per the germline V gene, CDR1 is DFQATT and CDR2 is SNEGSKA (reference sequence). Trimming pared 1 base from V and 9 bases from J, leaving 16 bases between. The CDR3 here is CSARGMEQGFEQFF. The CDR3 coding sequence is TGCAGTGCTAGAGGGATGGAGCAAGGTTTTGAGCAGTTCTTC.

This clonotype was observed many times. The chain employs TRBV5-6 and TRBJ2-7, with TRBD1 matching 7 bases. CDR3 length: 14 residues. Germline V CDR1 and CDR2: SGHDT, YYEEEE. V lost 3 bases to trimming and J lost 2 bases; unmatched junction nucleotides: 5. The CDR3 nucleotides read TGTGCCAGCAGCTATGGGACAGAGCCCTACGAGCAGTACTTC. This codes for CASSYGTEPYEQYF.

This clonotype was observed many times. V is TRBV6-1 and J is TRBJ1-6; D remains unclear. The CDR3 totals 15 residues. V was clipped by 3 bases and J by 0 bases, with 6 bases between them. Germline loops: CDR1 MNHNS, CDR2 SASEGT. CDR3 coding DNA: TGTGCCAGCAGTGACCCGAGCTCCTATAATTCACCCCTCCACTTT. It encodes CASSDPSSYNSPLHF.

This chain joins TRBV20-1 and TRBJ2-5; D call uncertain. CDR3 length: 13 amino acids. The V gene's germline CDR1 is DFQATT and CDR2 SNEGSKA (reference sequence). V lost 0 bases, J lost 0 bases, and 5 bases lay in between. CDR3 sequence: CSARDPYQETQYF. CDR3 sequence (DNA): TGCAGTGCTAGAGATCCATACCAAGAGACCCAGTACTTC.

Many counts were recorded for this clonotype. V usage is TRBV6-2 or TRBV6-3 and J usage is TRBJ1-1; D is ambiguous. The CDR3 length is 14 residues. V was trimmed by 2 bases and J by 4 bases, leaving 11 bases between them. CDR1 and CDR2 from the germline V gene are MNHEY and SVGEGT. CDR3 nucleotide sequence: TGTGCCAGCAGTTACCTCGGCGGCTCCACTGAAGCTTTCTTT. Translated: CASSYLGGSTEAFF.

The CDR3 loop is CASSSEGRRGAKNIQYF. In DNA form, the CDR3 reads TGTGCCAGCAGCTCCGAGGGCCGCAGGGGAGCCAAAAACATTCAGTACTTC. The chain employs TRBV7-9 and TRBJ2-4; possible D gene TRBD1, 6 bases. In germline, CDR1 is SEHNR, CDR2 FQNEAQ (reference sequence). Trimming left V 4 bases short and J 0 bases short, with 16 bases between. The CDR3 sequence is 17 residues long. The full variable domain, completed using reference TRBV7-9 and TRBJ2-4, is DTGVSQNPRHKITKRGQNVTFRCDPISEHNRLYWYRQTLGQGPEFLTYFQNEAQLEKSRLLSDRFSAERPKGSFSTLEIQRTEQGDSAMYLCASSSEGRRGAKNIQYFGAGTRLSVL.